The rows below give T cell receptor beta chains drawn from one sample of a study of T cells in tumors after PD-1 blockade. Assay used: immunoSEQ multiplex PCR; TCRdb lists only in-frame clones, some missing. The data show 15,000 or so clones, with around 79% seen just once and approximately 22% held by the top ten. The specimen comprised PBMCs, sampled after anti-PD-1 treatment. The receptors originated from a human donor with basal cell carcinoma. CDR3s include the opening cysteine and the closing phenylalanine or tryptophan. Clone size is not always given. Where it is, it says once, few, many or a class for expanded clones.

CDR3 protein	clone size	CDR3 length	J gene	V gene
CSARSSYEQYF	-	11	TRBJ2-7	TRBV20-1
CASSLAGGSDEQFF	-	14	TRBJ2-1	TRBV11-3
CARSDGWAGVGSSYNEQFF	few	19	TRBJ2-1	TRBV2
CATGQGPLETQYF	-	13	TRBJ2-5	TRBV24-1
CPSCDGGARVGSSYNEQFF	few	19	TRBJ2-1	TRBV2
CASSPEQGFYGYTF	-	14	TRBJ1-2	TRBV18
CASSFAGSSYEQYF	-	14	TRBJ2-7	TRBV27
CASSEGQVAYEQYF	-	14	TRBJ2-7	TRBV6-1
CASDQARTSAGTQYF	-	15	TRBJ2-5	TRBV7-2
CASSQDLLVSSPSTDTQYF	-	19	TRBJ2-3	TRBV4-3
CAWTGSGTRRDTQYF	once	15	TRBJ2-3	TRBV30
CAWNPGLYGYTF	-	12	TRBJ1-2	TRBV30
CSASLNTEAFF	-	11	TRBJ1-1	TRBV20-1
CASSYRRKGGETQYF	-	15	TRBJ2-5	TRBV6-5
CASSPLETGELFF	-	13	TRBJ2-2	TRBV6-2/TRBV6-3
CASSGGQNNSPLHF	-	14	TRBJ1-6	TRBV2
CASSSLRRTSGGARSYEQYF	-	20	TRBJ2-7	TRBV18
CASRGPAGEKLFF	-	13	TRBJ1-4	TRBV5-1
CASSVSGGGYTDTQYF	-	16	TRBJ2-3	TRBV9
CAPSDGGAGAGSSYNEQFF	-	19	TRBJ2-1	TRBV2
CASSQSYQPQHF	-	12	TRBJ1-5	TRBV28
CASSYRQERNTIYF	-	14	TRBJ1-3	TRBV6-2/TRBV6-3
CATSRDGADQPQHF	-	14	TRBJ1-5	TRBV15
CASSKYTDTEAFF	-	13	TRBJ1-1	TRBV21-1
CASSPGLANTGELFF	-	15	TRBJ2-2	TRBV7-3
CASSWGTGINQPQHF	-	15	TRBJ1-5	TRBV5-5
CASSYSGDSYEQYF	-	14	TRBJ2-7	TRBV9
CAWTGREGSYNEQFF	-	15	TRBJ2-1	TRBV30
CASSTQETQYF	-	11	TRBJ2-5	TRBV5-1
CAWMETGHSYEQYF	large	14	TRBJ2-7	TRBV30
CASSLEGSGYYEQYF	-	15	TRBJ2-7	TRBV7-6
CVRSWTHGNEKLFF	-	14	TRBJ1-4	TRBV7-5
CASSLGSPYGYTF	-	13	TRBJ1-2	TRBV5-6
CASSFGGGQNIQYF	-	14	TRBJ2-4	TRBV7-6
CASSGEGSGANVLTF	-	15	TRBJ2-6	TRBV2
CASSLLVGTQYF	-	12	TRBJ2-3	TRBV6-2/TRBV6-3
CASSFLAGGLREQFF	-	15	TRBJ2-1	TRBV6-2/TRBV6-3
CASSPITHENYGYTF	-	15	TRBJ1-2	TRBV28
CASSDPPGTSGGRAEQFF	once	18	TRBJ2-1	TRBV6-4
CASRDGGGGLFF	-	12	TRBJ2-1	TRBV6-5
CASSPDRLNSPLHF	few	14	TRBJ1-6	TRBV18
CASSTSGLEAFF	-	12	TRBJ1-1	TRBV12-3/TRBV12-4
CASSKDRWNTEAFF	-	14	TRBJ1-1	TRBV2
CASSVSATGRYTF	few	13	TRBJ1-2	TRBV9
CASSFTGGANTGELFF	-	16	TRBJ2-2	TRBV5-4
CASSRRQETQYF	-	12	TRBJ2-5	TRBV6-5
CASGPGRMYEQYF	few	13	TRBJ2-7	TRBV6-5
CASSEQSTDTQYF	-	13	TRBJ2-3	TRBV7-6
CASSFLGTGPTDTQYF	-	16	TRBJ2-3	TRBV7-2
CASSLGAVTGNNEQFF	once	16	TRBJ2-1	TRBV5-1
CASSALAGGETQYF	-	14	TRBJ2-5	TRBV5-5
CATTQGVLRNTIYF	-	14	TRBJ1-3	TRBV6-6
CPTCYGGAGVGSSYNEQFF	-	19	TRBJ2-1	TRBV2
CSASMGGGATDEQFF	-	15	TRBJ2-1	TRBV20-1
CASSTSTEQETQYF	-	14	TRBJ2-5	TRBV21-1
CASSPAATNEKLFF	-	14	TRBJ1-4	TRBV5-5
CASTTGSNQPQHF	few	13	TRBJ1-5	TRBV12-3/TRBV12-4
CASSRPPGANSGANVLTF	-	18	TRBJ2-6	TRBV4-1
CASSQPLAGDDNEQFF	-	16	TRBJ2-1	TRBV4-1
CASSVQGMAGELFF	-	14	TRBJ2-2	TRBV9